Presented here are 16 T cell receptor beta chains from one specimen sequenced in a study of OX40 agonist ivuxolimab in advanced cancers. Generated by immunoSEQ multiplex PCR, the TCRdb table keeps only in-frame clones and is missing some. This sample yields around 100,000 clones, of which around 90% are seen a single time; roughly 0.16% belongs to the top ten. The sequenced sample was CD4+ or CD8+ T cells sorted from blood, obtained in a trial of the OX40 agonist ivuxolimab. These receptors came from an adult with an advanced solid tumor such as melanoma, head and neck, liver or kidney cancer.

The chain links TRBV19 to TRBJ2-4; D gene unclear. Germline V gives CDR1 LNHDA, CDR2 SQIVND (reference sequence). Trimming cost V 7 bases and J 4 bases, with 14 bases left between them. This CDR3 contains 14 residues. This chain's CDR3 is CASTTTFGKNIQYF. The CDR3 DNA reads as TGTGCCAGTACCACGACATTCGGTAAAAACATTCAGTACTTC.

The rearrangement links TRBV18 to TRBJ2-1; the D is unclear. Germline CDR1 and CDR2: KGHSH and LQKENI. The CDR3 spans 11 residues. V gave up 6 bases and J gave up 4 bases, with 4 bases separating them. CDR3 in amino acids: CASSDYNEQFF. The DNA for the CDR3 is TGTGCCAGCTCGGATTACAATGAGCAGTTCTTC.

The chain joins TRBV27 to TRBJ2-2; the match to TRBD2 covers 10 bases. This CDR3 has 16 residues. The germline V gene has CDR1 MNHEY and CDR2 SMNVEV (reference sequence). V was clipped by 6 bases and J by 1 base; unmatched bases: 5. CDR3 sequence (DNA): TGTGCCAGCAGCATACTAGCGGGGATGAACACCGGGGAGCTGTTTTTT. As protein: CASSILAGMNTGELFF.

The rearrangement links TRBV19 to TRBJ1-5; the D is unclear. The V and J ends lost 2 bases and 5 bases respectively, with 7 bases between them. The length of the CDR3 is 13 residues. Per germline, CDR1 LNHDA and CDR2 SQIVND (reference sequence). The CDR3 loop reads CASSINKDQPQHF. The CDR3 DNA reads TGTGCCAGTAGTATAAATAAGGATCAGCCCCAGCATTTT.

The chain links TRBV10-2 to TRBJ2-2; tentative D call: TRBD1 (5 bases). From germline, CDR1 is WSHSY and CDR2 SAAADI. V dropped 9 bases and J dropped 0 bases, with 11 bases sitting between them. The CDR3 is 14 amino acids. The CDR3 sequence is CASIRGTNTGELFF. CDR3 nucleotide sequence: TGCGCCAGTATAAGGGGCACGAACACCGGGGAGCTGTTTTTT.

This chain's CDR3 is CSVLGLAGHTDTQYF. DNA of the CDR3: TGCAGCGTTCTCGGACTAGCGGGCCACACAGATACGCAGTATTTT. The chain carries TRBV29-1 and TRBJ2-3, with 11 bases matching TRBD2. The J segment lost 2 bases and the V segment lost 5 bases, leaving 6 bases of the junction unmatched. Looked up from germline, CDR1 is SQVTM and CDR2 is ANQGSEA. The CDR3 totals 15 residues.

The genes are TRBV7-2 and TRBJ2-3; TRBD2 aligns across 8 bases. Germline V gene data show CDR1 as SGHTA and CDR2 as FQGNSA. CDR3 length: 15 residues. The junction had 8 bases not matched to a gene; V was cut back by 5 bases and J by 4 bases. Here the CDR3 reads CASSPEGRGADTQYF. Here the CDR3 DNA reads TGTGCCAGCAGCCCCGAGGGGCGGGGGGCAGATACGCAGTATTTT.

This chain links TRBV28 with TRBJ2-7; TRBD1 aligns across 7 bases. The germline V gene encodes CDR1 MDHEN and CDR2 SYDVKM. V was clipped by 5 bases and J by 3 bases; unmatched bases: 13. CDR3 length: 16 amino acids. The CDR3 region has the DNA TGTGCCAGCAGTCTAGCTTTGGGACAGAGAGACTACGAGCAGTACTTC. Its protein product is CASSLALGQRDYEQYF.

This chain connects TRBV6-6 to TRBJ2-7; unclear D gene. This CDR3 is 12 amino acids long. The V gene lost 5 bases and the J gene lost 0 bases, with 5 bases spanning the gap. The germline V gene has CDR1 MNHNY and CDR2 SVGAGI (reference sequence). The CDR3 DNA follows: TGTGCCAGCAGTCCATCCTCCTACGAGCAGTACTTC. Its protein is CASSPSSYEQYF.

The CDR3 nucleotides read TGTGCCAGCAGCAGCTTTCCAGCGGGGGGCTCCTACAATGAGCAGTTCTTC. It is translated as CASSSFPAGGSYNEQFF. This chain joins TRBV7-6 and TRBJ2-1, with 9 bases lining up with TRBD2. The CDR3 spans 17 residues. V lost 5 bases and J lost 0; bases outside the gene matches: 8. The germline gives CDR1 SGHVS, CDR2 FNYEAQ.

This chain connects TRBV11-3 to TRBJ2-3; possibly TRBD1 for D (5 bases). V lost 2 bases and J 5 bases, leaving 17 bases between the germline ends. The CDR3 extends over 16 amino acids. The germline V gene encodes CDR1 SGHNT and CDR2 YENEEA. CDR3 region: CASSLLPGSAVDTQYF. Here the CDR3 DNA reads TGTGCCAGCAGCTTATTGCCAGGGTCGGCGGTAGATACGCAGTATTTT. The full variable domain, rest sourced from reference TRBV11-3 and TRBJ2-3, is EAGVVQSPRYKIIEKKQPVAFWCNPISGHNTLYWYLQNLGQGPELLIRYENEEAVDDSQLPKDRFSAERLKGVDSTLKIQPAELGDSAVYLCASSLLPGSAVDTQYFGPGTRLTVL.

This chain links TRBV4-2 with TRBJ2-2, with D unresolved. V lost 1 base, J lost 4 bases, and 4 bases lay in between. The CDR3 is 13 amino acids. Germline CDR1 and CDR2: LGHNA and YNFKEQ. This chain's CDR3 is CASSQVRTGELFF. The CDR3 nucleotides are TGTGCCAGCAGCCAAGTCCGCACCGGGGAGCTGTTTTTT.

This rearrangement joins TRBV6-6 to TRBJ1-6; 7 nucleotides agree with TRBD1. Germline values: CDR1 MNHNY, CDR2 SVGAGI (reference sequence). V lost 6 bases, J lost 7 bases, and 9 bases stayed unmatched. This CDR3 is 15 amino acids long. CDR3 protein: CASSTYRGGNSPLHF. The CDR3 DNA is TGTGCCAGCAGCACCTACAGGGGAGGCAATTCACCCCTCCACTTT.

The rearrangement links TRBV27 to TRBJ1-5; maybe TRBD1 (5 bases). With 6 bases removed from V and 0 bases from J, the gap between germline ends came to 9 bases. This CDR3 comprises 14 residues. Germline-derived CDR1 and CDR2 are MNHEY and SMNVEV (reference sequence). The CDR3 DNA is TGTGCCAGCAGGGGGGTTCATAGCAATCAGCCCCAGCATTTT. It is translated as CASRGVHSNQPQHF.

This chain connects TRBV5-1 to TRBJ1-1; D is possibly TRBD1 (5 bases). The CDR3 runs 14 residues. Germline V gene data show CDR1 as SGHRS and CDR2 as YFSETQ. Trimming shortened V by 2 bases and J by 0 bases, and 8 bases separated the two germline ends. The CDR3 DNA follows: TGCGCCAGCAGCTTCGGGGCTATGAACACTGAAGCTTTCTTT. It is translated as CASSFGAMNTEAFF.

The V and J genes are TRBV5-1 and TRBJ1-5, with 7 bases that match TRBD1. The trim removed 4 bases at V and 4 bases at J, leaving 5 bases unmatched. The V gene's germline CDR1 is SGHRS and CDR2 YFSETQ. This CDR3 comprises 14 residues. The CDR3 sequence is CASSRDSFNQPQHF. The CDR3 bases are TGCGCCAGCAGCCGGGACAGTTTTAATCAGCCCCAGCATTTT.